This T cell receptor (beta chain) was captured by sequencing in a study of CD8+ T cells in alopecia areata. The wider study: A regimen of oral tofacitinib, 5 to 10 mg twice daily, was given to treated patients. General observations from the study: Normal-skin resident alphabeta T cells also appear among scalp sample sequences. Uncertain still, given a single nonresponder, is whether baseline CD8+ expansion links to response.

Specified treatment: oral pan-JAK inhibitor, 5-10 mg twice daily. Starting from PBMCs, sorting isolated CD4+ and CD8+ T cells. RNA extraction and reverse transcription yielded cDNA as sequencing template. Assay used: immunoSEQ multiplex PCR; TCRdb lists only in-frame clones, some missing. The data show about 180,000 clones, roughly 60% seen once. This clone was counted a few times. The antigen remains undetermined. Germline values: CDR1 SQVTM, CDR2 ANQGSEA. Trimming cost V 7 bases and J 0 bases, with 15 bases left between them. This CDR3 contains 15 residues. V gene TRBV29-1 combines with J gene TRBJ2-2; tentatively, D is TRBD1 or TRBD2 (5 bases each). The specimen was CD4+ T cells sorted from blood, collected between weeks 55 and 65, from a patient treated with tofacitinib. This clonotype was sampled from a human donor with alopecia areata. The CDR3 nucleotides read TGCAGCGCCGACTCCGGGACGACGAACACCGGGGAGCTGTTTTTT. Amino acid sequence: CSADSGTTNTGELFF.